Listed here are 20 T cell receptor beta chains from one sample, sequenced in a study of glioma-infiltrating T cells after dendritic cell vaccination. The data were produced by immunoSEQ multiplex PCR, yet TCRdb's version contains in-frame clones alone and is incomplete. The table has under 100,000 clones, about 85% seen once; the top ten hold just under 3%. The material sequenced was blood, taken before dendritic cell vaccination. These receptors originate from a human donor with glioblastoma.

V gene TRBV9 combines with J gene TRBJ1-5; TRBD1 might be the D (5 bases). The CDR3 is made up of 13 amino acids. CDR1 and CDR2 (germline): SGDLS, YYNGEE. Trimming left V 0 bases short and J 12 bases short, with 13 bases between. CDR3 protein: CASSVGPGFGQHF. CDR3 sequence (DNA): TGTGCCAGCAGCGTAGGTCCAGGGTTTGGCCAGCATTTT.

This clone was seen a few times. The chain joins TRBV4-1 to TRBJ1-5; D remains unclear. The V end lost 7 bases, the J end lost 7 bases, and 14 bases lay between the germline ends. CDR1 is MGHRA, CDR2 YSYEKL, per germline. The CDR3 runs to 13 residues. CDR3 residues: CASILGGTQPQHF. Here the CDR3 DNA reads TGCGCCAGCATCCTCGGAGGAACACAGCCCCAGCATTTT.

The CDR3 loop reads CASTGGMAFDEQFF. In nucleotides, the CDR3 is TGTGCCAGCACGGGAGGGATGGCGTTTGACGAGCAGTTCTTC. The chain couples TRBV9 to TRBJ2-1; TRBD2 agrees at 8 bases. The CDR3 runs 14 residues. J was trimmed by 10 bases and V by 6 bases; bases with no gene match: 12. CDR1 is SGDLS, CDR2 YYNGEE, per germline.

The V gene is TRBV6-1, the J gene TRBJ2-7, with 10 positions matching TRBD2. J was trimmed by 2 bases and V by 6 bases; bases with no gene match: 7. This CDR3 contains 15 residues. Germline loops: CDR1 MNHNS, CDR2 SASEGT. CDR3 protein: CASSIGLAAAYEQYF. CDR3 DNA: TGTGCCAGCAGCATTGGACTAGCGGCAGCCTACGAGCAGTACTTC.

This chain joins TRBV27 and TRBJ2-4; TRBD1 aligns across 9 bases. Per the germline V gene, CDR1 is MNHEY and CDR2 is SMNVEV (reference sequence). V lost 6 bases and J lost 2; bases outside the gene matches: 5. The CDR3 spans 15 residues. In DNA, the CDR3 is TGTGCCAGCAGCCGGGACAGGGATACCAAAAACATTCAGTACTTC. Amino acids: CASSRDRDTKNIQYF.

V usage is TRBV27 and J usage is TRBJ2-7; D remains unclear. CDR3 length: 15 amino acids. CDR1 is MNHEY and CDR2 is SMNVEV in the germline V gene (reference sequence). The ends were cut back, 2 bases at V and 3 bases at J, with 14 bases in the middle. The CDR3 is CASSLTQLASYEQYF. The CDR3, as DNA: TGTGCCAGCAGTTTAACCCAATTGGCCAGCTACGAGCAGTACTTC.

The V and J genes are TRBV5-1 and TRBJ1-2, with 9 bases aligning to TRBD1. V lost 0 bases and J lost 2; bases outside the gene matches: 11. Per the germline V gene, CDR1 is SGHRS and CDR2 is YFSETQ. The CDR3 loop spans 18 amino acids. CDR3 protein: CASSLEGQGGYTNYGYTF. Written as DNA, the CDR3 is TGCGCCAGCAGCTTGGAGGGACAGGGCGGCTACACGAACTATGGCTACACCTTC.

As DNA, the CDR3 is TGTGCCAGTAGTAGAGATACAGGGTCCGCTGGAAACACCATATATTTT. Its translation is CASSRDTGSAGNTIYF. This chain links TRBV19 with TRBJ1-3; possible D gene TRBD1, 6 bases. This CDR3 is 16 amino acids long. V lost 4 bases and J 2 bases, leaving 15 bases between the germline ends. Per germline, CDR1 LNHDA and CDR2 SQIVND (reference sequence).

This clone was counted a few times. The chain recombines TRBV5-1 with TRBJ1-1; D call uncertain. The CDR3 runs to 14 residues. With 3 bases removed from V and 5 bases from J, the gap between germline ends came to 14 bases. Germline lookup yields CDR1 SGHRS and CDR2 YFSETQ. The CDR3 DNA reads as TGCGCCAGCAGCTCCGGAAGGGAGGAGACTGAAGCTTTCTTT. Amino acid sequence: CASSSGREETEAFF.

The CDR3 sequence: CSGLGSHTEAFF. The CDR3, as DNA: TGCAGCGGTCTCGGGAGTCACACTGAAGCTTTCTTT. The rearrangement links TRBV29-1 to TRBJ1-1; no reliable D call. The V gene lost 7 bases and the J gene lost 3 bases, with 12 bases spanning the gap. There are 12 residues in the CDR3. Germline V gives CDR1 SQVTM, CDR2 ANQGSEA. Supplemented by reference TRBV29-1 and TRBJ1-1, the full variable domain reads SAVISQKPSRDICQRGTSLTIQCQVDSQVTMMFWYRQQPGQSLTLIATANQGSEATYESGFVIDKFPISRPNLTFSTLTVSNMSPEDSSIYLCSGLGSHTEAFFGQGTRLTVV.

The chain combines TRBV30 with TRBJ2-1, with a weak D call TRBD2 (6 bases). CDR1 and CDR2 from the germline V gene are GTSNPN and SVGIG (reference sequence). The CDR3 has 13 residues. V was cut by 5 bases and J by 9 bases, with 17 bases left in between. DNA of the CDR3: TGTGCCTGGGGTCTAACGGGGGTTGGTGAGCAGTTCTTC. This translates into CAWGLTGVGEQFF.

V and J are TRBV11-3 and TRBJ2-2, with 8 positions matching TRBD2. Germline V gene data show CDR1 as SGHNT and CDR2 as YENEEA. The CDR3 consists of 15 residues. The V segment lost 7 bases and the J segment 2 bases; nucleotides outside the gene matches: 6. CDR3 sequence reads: CASTTSGVNTGELFF. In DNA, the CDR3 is TGTGCCAGCACTACTAGCGGTGTAAACACCGGGGAGCTGTTTTTT.

CDR3 nucleotide sequence: TGCGCCAGCAGCCGAGGGACTAGCGGGGCACTGAACACCGGGGAGCTGTTTTTT. Encoded protein: CASSRGTSGALNTGELFF. The V and J genes are TRBV5-1 and TRBJ2-2, with 13 bases that match TRBD2. The CDR3 consists of 18 residues. Losses at the gene ends were 4 bases for V and 1 base for J; bases not matched to a gene: 7. The germline V gene encodes CDR1 SGHRS and CDR2 YFSETQ.

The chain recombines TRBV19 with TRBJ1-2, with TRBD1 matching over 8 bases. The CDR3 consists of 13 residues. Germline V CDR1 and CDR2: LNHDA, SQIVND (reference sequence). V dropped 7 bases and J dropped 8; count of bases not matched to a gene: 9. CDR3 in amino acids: CASTQTGEGGYTF. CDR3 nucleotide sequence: TGTGCCAGTACCCAGACAGGGGAAGGAGGCTACACCTTC.

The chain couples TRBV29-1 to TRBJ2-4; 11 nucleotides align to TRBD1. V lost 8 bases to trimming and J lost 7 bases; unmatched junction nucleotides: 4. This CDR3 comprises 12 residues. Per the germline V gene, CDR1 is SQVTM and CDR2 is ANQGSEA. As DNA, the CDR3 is TGCAGCACCCGGACAGGGGGCAACATTCAGTACTTC. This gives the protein CSTRTGGNIQYF.

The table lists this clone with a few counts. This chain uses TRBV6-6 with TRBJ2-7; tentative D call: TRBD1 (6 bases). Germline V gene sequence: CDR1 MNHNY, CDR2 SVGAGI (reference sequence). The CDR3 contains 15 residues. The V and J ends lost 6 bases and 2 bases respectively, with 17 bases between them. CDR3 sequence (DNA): TGTGCCAGCAGGGATTCTGGTCAGGGGACCTACGAGCAGTACTTC. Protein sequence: CASRDSGQGTYEQYF.

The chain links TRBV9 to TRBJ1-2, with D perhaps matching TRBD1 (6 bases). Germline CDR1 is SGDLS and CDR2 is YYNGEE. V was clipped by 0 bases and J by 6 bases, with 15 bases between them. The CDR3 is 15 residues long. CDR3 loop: CASSVEGRGRNGYTF. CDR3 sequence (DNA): TGTGCCAGCAGCGTAGAGGGCAGGGGTAGGAATGGCTACACCTTC.

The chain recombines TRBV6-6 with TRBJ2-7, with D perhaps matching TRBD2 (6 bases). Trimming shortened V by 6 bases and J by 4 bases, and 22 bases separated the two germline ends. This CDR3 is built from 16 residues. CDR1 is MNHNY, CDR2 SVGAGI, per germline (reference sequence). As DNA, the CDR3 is TGTGCCAGCAGCCCAGCAGGGACTTACGAGGAATACGAGCAGTACTTC. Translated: CASSPAGTYEEYEQYF.

The CDR3: CSVGGQGGRQYF. In nucleotides, the CDR3 is TGCAGCGTTGGGGGACAGGGCGGTCGGCAGTACTTC. The rearrangement links TRBV29-1 to TRBJ2-7; 9 bases line up with TRBD1. Germline-derived CDR1 and CDR2 are SQVTM and ANQGSEA. Trimming took 4 bases from V and 9 from J; bases not matched to a gene: 7. The CDR3 contains 12 residues.

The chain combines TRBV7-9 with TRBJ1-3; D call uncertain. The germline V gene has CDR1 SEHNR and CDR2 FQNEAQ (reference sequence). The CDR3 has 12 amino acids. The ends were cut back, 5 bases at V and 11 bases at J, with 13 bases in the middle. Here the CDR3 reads CASSTSSKPIYF. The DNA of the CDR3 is TGTGCCAGCAGCACTTCCTCGAAACCCATATATTTT.